Listed here are 23 T cell receptor beta chains from one sample, sequenced in a study of T-cell memory formation after mild COVID-19. TCRdb re-called the 5' RACE reads through MiXCR, storing one row per CDR3 protein. Here the sample spans around 400,000 distinct CDR3 sequences, 20% to 25% being singletons. Sequencing used PBMCs or a T cell subset sorted from them (not recorded which). The origin of the receptors is an adult woman who had mild COVID-19 (a few samples of this study predate the infection). Cell type and time point are not known.

This clonotype appeared a few times. The CDR3 DNA reads TGTGCCATCAGTAACAGTTCAGGGAGCTCCTACGAGCAGTACTTC. This sequence encodes CAISNSSGSSYEQYF. J is TRBJ2-7 and V is TRBV10-3, with D perhaps matching TRBD1 or TRBD2 (5 bases each). Trimming pared 5 bases from V and 0 bases from J, leaving 14 bases between. The CDR3 consists of 15 residues. Germline values: CDR1 ENHRY, CDR2 SYGVKD.

V and J are TRBV20-1 and TRBJ2-5, with 12 bases that match TRBD2. J gave up 4 bases and V 0 bases, and 6 bases lay outside the gene matches. Germline-derived CDR1 and CDR2 are DFQATT and SNEGSKA (reference sequence). The CDR3 spans 16 residues. CDR3 residues: CSARDASGRARETQYF. The CDR3 bases are TGCAGTGCTAGAGATGCTAGCGGGAGGGCCAGAGAGACCCAGTACTTC.

This rearrangement joins TRBV7-9 to TRBJ1-1; 7 bases map to TRBD1. Germline V gene data show CDR1 as SEHNR and CDR2 as FQNEAQ (reference sequence). V was pared by 1 base and J by 3 bases, with 2 bases of the junction left unmatched. CDR3 size: 14 residues. Here the CDR3 reads CASSLVTGDTEAFF. The CDR3 DNA sequence: TGTGCCAGCAGCTTAGTTACAGGGGACACTGAAGCTTTCTTT. Full variable domain (outside the CDR3, taken from reference TRBV7-9 and TRBJ1-1): DTGVSQNPRHKITKRGQNVTFRCDPISEHNRLYWYRQTLGQGPEFLTYFQNEAQLEKSRLLSDRFSAERPKGSFSTLEIQRTEQGDSAMYLCASSLVTGDTEAFFGQGTRLTVV.

The V gene is TRBV11-2, the J gene TRBJ2-3; 7 bases agree with TRBD2. V lost 1 base, J lost 5 bases, and 6 bases stayed unmatched. Germline loops: CDR1 SGHAT, CDR2 FQNNGV. The CDR3 length is 15 residues. This CDR3 is CASSLGLRERDTQYF. The CDR3 DNA reads TGTGCCAGCAGCTTAGGCCTGCGGGAGAGAGATACGCAGTATTTT.

The chain carries TRBV29-1 and TRBJ1-4, with TRBD1 identical over 7 bases. Germline V lookup: CDR1 SQVTM, CDR2 ANQGSEA. The V and J ends lost 6 bases and 7 bases, in that order; junction bases with no gene match: 5. The CDR3 is 12 residues long. CDR3 DNA sequence: TGCAGCGTGGCCCGGGACAGTGAAAAACTGTTTTTT. Translated: CSVARDSEKLFF. The variable domain in full, with the rest retrieved from reference TRBV29-1 and TRBJ1-4, is SAVISQKPSRDICQRGTSLTIQCQVDSQVTMMFWYRQQPGQSLTLIATANQGSEATYESGFVIDKFPISRPNLTFSTLTVSNMSPEDSSIYLCSVARDSEKLFFGSGTQLSVL.

This clonotype came up many times. The chain joins TRBV5-5 to TRBJ1-2; D not certain. The CDR3 is made up of 16 amino acids. Germline CDR1 is SGHKS and CDR2 is YYEKEE (reference sequence). Trimming left V 2 bases short and J 0 bases short, with 14 bases between. Here the CDR3 DNA reads TGTGCCAGCAGCTTAATGACGGCAGGCGCTAACTATGGCTACACCTTC. This gives the protein CASSLMTAGANYGYTF.

The chain links TRBV4-1 to TRBJ2-7, with D possibly TRBD1 on 6 matching bases. Germline V lookup: CDR1 MGHRA, CDR2 YSYEKL. The CDR3 is 14 amino acids. V lost 0 bases, J lost 4 bases, and 10 bases lay in between. The CDR3 sequence: CASSQEDSGYEQYF. In DNA form, the CDR3 reads TGCGCCAGCAGCCAAGAGGACAGCGGTTACGAGCAGTACTTC.

This clonotype occurred many times. The chain carries TRBV7-3 and TRBJ2-3, with D possibly TRBD2 on 6 matching bases. CDR3 length: 14 amino acids. Germline V gene data show CDR1 as SGHTA and CDR2 as FQGTGA. V was pared by 4 bases and J by 4 bases, with 12 bases between. CDR3 sequence reads: CASSSSTGADTQYF. DNA for the CDR3: TGTGCCAGCAGCTCCTCGACGGGAGCAGATACGCAGTATTTT.

This chain uses TRBV9 with TRBJ2-7; possibly TRBD1 or TRBD2 for D (5 bases each). Germline lookup yields CDR1 SGDLS and CDR2 YYNGEE. The V gene lost 3 bases and the J gene lost 0 bases, with 10 bases spanning the gap. The CDR3 consists of 14 residues. The CDR3 region has the DNA TGTGCCAGCAGCGGGGGGACCACCTCCTACGAGCAGTACTTC. Translating it yields CASSGGTTSYEQYF.

Here the CDR3 DNA reads TGTGCCAGCAGCTCAATCTTGGGAGCTCTGGGAGATACGCAGTATTTT. Translation gives CASSSILGALGDTQYF. The chain recombines TRBV11-2 with TRBJ2-3, with D possibly TRBD2 on 5 matching bases. V gave up 4 bases and J gave up 5 bases, with 19 bases separating them. From germline, CDR1 is SGHAT and CDR2 FQNNGV. This CDR3 contains 16 residues.

V usage is TRBV12-3 or TRBV12-4 and J usage is TRBJ1-2; 7 bases are a match to TRBD1. CDR3 size: 14 residues. V shed 2 bases, J shed 3 bases, and the junction held 3 bases outside the gene matches. The CDR3 region is CASSLKGADYGYTF. CDR3 nucleotides: TGTGCCAGCAGTTTAAAGGGGGCTGACTATGGCTACACCTTC.

The rearrangement uses TRBV9 and TRBJ2-2; possibly TRBD1 for D (6 bases). The V end was cut by 2 bases, the J end by 1 base, with 12 bases between. The germline V gene has CDR1 SGDLS and CDR2 YYNGEE. This CDR3 comprises 16 residues. The CDR3 coding sequence is TGTGCCAGCAGCGTTCCGGTGACAGGGAACACCGGGGAGCTGTTTTTT. Translating gives CASSVPVTGNTGELFF.

J is TRBJ2-5 and V is TRBV7-9; the match to TRBD2 covers 11 bases. The CDR3 sequence is 18 residues long. Germline CDR1 and CDR2: SEHNR and FQNEAQ (reference sequence). The V segment lost 2 bases and the J segment 4 bases; nucleotides outside the gene matches: 12. The CDR3 here is CASSLPRGLAESLETQYF. The CDR3, as DNA: TGTGCCAGCAGCTTACCAAGGGGACTAGCGGAAAGCTTAGAGACCCAGTACTTC.

This clonotype was observed a few times. V usage is TRBV27 and J usage is TRBJ2-5; D unresolved. V lost 6 bases, J lost 2 bases, and 10 bases lay in between. The CDR3 loop spans 13 amino acids. Germline CDR1 reads MNHEY; CDR2 reads SMNVEV (reference sequence). The CDR3 DNA follows: TGTGCCAGCAGGGAATTGGAGCAAGAGACCCAGTACTTC. Encoded protein: CASRELEQETQYF.

The J gene is TRBJ2-1, the V gene TRBV5-4; no reliable D call. Trimming pared 4 bases from V and 5 bases from J, leaving 7 bases between. The length of the CDR3 is 12 residues. Germline V gene sequence: CDR1 SGHNT, CDR2 YYREEE (reference sequence). The CDR3: CASSPPNNEQFF. The CDR3 nucleotides read TGTGCCAGCAGCCCACCGAACAATGAGCAGTTCTTC. Filled out from reference TRBV5-4 and TRBJ2-1, the complete variable domain reads ETGVTQSPTHLIKTRGQQVTLRCSSQSGHNTVSWYQQALGQGPQFIFQYYREEENGRGNFPPRFSGLQFPNYSSELNVNALELDDSALYLCASSPPNNEQFFGPGTRLTVL.

This clonotype turned up a few times. The CDR3 DNA follows: TGTGCCAGCAGCTCGCGAGGGGCGCGGGAGATTTACACAGATACGCAGTATTTT. Translation gives CASSSRGAREIYTDTQYF. The V gene is TRBV7-6, the J gene TRBJ2-3, with TRBD2 matching 7 bases. Germline V CDR1 and CDR2: SGHVS, FNYEAQ. With V trimmed by 4 bases and J by 2 bases, 15 bases remained unmatched. This CDR3 spans 18 amino acids.

The chain links TRBV20-1 to TRBJ1-2, with 11 bases fitting TRBD1. The CDR3 covers 13 residues. Germline V gene sequence: CDR1 DFQATT, CDR2 SNEGSKA (reference sequence). V dropped 5 bases and J dropped 4; count of bases not matched to a gene: 3. In DNA, the CDR3 is TGCAGTGCTCGGGACAGGGGGATCTATGGCTACACCTTC. Translated: CSARDRGIYGYTF.

This clonotype was observed a few times. The chain is built from TRBV11-2 and TRBJ1-1, with 8 positions matching TRBD1. Germline V CDR1 and CDR2: SGHAT, FQNNGV. There are 16 residues in the CDR3. J was trimmed by 6 bases and V by 3 bases; bases with no gene match: 12. The CDR3 DNA is TGTGCCAGCAGCTTTCGAGTTGTCAGGGGGCGGTCTGAAGCTTTCTTT. It translates to CASSFRVVRGRSEAFF.

This clonotype was detected ten times or more. The chain combines TRBV20-1 with TRBJ2-7, with TRBD1 as a possible D gene (5 bases). Germline-derived CDR1 and CDR2 are DFQATT and SNEGSKA (reference sequence). The V end lost 3 bases, the J end lost 4 bases, and 10 bases lay between the germline ends. CDR3 length: 12 amino acids. The CDR3 DNA reads TGCAGTGCTAGTTACCAGGGATACGAGCAGTACTTC. Its translation: CSASYQGYEQYF.

This clonotype occurred many times. The chain combines TRBV20-1 with TRBJ2-1; 10 positions agree with TRBD2. V lost 4 bases to trimming and J lost 5 bases; unmatched junction nucleotides: 8. This CDR3 has 15 residues. The V gene's germline CDR1 is DFQATT and CDR2 SNEGSKA (reference sequence). The CDR3 DNA is TGCAGTGCTACATTCAGCGGGGGGGCAGACAATGAGCAGTTCTTC. It codes for CSATFSGGADNEQFF.

This clonotype was seen a single time. CDR3 amino acids: CASSYGTVDGYTF. The CDR3 coding sequence is TGTGCCAGCAGTTACGGGACAGTGGATGGCTACACCTTC. The chain has TRBV6-5 and TRBJ1-2, with 7 bases fitting TRBD1. CDR1 and CDR2 from the germline V gene are MNHEY and SVGAGI. The CDR3 has 13 residues. The ends lost 2 bases at V and 6 bases at J; junction bases unmatched: 3.

This clonotype was counted ten times or more. The chain carries TRBV5-1 and TRBJ2-5; D not resolved. CDR3 length: 13 residues. Trimming took 4 bases from V and 0 from J, leaving 7 bases between them. Germline loops: CDR1 SGHRS, CDR2 YFSETQ. CDR3 sequence (DNA): TGCGCCAGCAGCCTCCTACACCAAGAGACCCAGTACTTC. Residues: CASSLLHQETQYF. Full variable domain (outside the CDR3, taken from reference TRBV5-1 and TRBJ2-5): KAGVTQTPRYLIKTRGQQVTLSCSPISGHRSVSWYQQTPGQGLQFLFEYFSETQRNKGNFPGRFSGRQFSNSRSEMNVSTLELGDSALYLCASSLLHQETQYFGPGTRLLVL.

This clonotype was observed a handful of times. This chain uses TRBV29-1 with TRBJ2-5; D gene unclear. Germline-derived CDR1 and CDR2 are SQVTM and ANQGSEA. This CDR3 spans 12 amino acids. V was pared by 7 bases and J by 5 bases, with 14 bases between. This CDR3 is CSAGRTMETQYF. The CDR3, as DNA: TGCAGCGCGGGTAGGACCATGGAGACCCAGTACTTC.